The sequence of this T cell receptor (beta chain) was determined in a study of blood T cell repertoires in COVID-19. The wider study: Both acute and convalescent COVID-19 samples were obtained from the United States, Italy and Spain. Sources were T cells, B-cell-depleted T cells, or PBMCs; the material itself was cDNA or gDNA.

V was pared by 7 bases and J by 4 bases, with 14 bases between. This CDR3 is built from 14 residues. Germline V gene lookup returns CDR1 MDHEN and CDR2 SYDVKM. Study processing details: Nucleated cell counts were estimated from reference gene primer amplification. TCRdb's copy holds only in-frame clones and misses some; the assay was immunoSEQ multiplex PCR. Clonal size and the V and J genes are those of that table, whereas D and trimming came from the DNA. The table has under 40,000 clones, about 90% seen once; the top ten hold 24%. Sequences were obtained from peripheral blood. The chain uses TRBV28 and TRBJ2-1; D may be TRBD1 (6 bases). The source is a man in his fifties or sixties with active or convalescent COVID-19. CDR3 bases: TGTGCCAGCAAGGGGCACACAGGGTACAATGAGCAGTTCTTC. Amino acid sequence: CASKGHTGYNEQFF.